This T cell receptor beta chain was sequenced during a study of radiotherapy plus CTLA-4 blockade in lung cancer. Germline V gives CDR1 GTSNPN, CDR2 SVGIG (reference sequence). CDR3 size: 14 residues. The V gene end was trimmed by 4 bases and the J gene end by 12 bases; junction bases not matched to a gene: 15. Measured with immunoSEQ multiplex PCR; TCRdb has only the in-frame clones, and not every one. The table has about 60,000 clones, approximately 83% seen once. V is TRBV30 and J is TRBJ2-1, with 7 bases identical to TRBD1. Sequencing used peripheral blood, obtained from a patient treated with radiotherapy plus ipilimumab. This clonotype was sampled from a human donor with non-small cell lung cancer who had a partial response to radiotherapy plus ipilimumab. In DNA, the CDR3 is TGTGCCTGGAAAAGCTCACAGGGGCTGGGATCGCAGTTCTTC. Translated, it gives CAWKSSQGLGSQFF. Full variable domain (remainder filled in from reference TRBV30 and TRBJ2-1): SQTIHQWPATLVQPVGSPLSLECTVEGTSNPNLYWYRQAAGRGLQLLFYSVGIGQISSEVPQNLSASRPQDRQFILSSKKLLLSDSGFYLCAWKSSQGLGSQFFGPGTRLTVL.